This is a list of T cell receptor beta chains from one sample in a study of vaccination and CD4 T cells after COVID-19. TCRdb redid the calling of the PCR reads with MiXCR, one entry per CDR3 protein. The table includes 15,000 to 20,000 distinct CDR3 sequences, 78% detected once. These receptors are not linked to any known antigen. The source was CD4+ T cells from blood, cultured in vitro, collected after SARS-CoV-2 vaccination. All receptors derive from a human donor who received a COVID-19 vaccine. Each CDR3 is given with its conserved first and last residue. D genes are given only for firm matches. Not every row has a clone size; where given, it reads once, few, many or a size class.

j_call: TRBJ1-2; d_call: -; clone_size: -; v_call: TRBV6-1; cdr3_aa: CASRGPGQPINYGYTF
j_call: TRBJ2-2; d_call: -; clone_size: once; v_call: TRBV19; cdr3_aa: CASTIGPRLPGELFF
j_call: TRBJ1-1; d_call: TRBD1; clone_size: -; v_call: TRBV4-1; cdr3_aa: CASSQDRTAPGQGARNTEAFF
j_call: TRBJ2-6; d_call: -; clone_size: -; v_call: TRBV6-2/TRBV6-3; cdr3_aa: CASSYSVSGANVLTF
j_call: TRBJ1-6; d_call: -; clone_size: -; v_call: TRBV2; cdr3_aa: CASNGQSRGPLHF
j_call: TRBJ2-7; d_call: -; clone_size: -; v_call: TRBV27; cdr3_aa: CASSFSTGGEQYF
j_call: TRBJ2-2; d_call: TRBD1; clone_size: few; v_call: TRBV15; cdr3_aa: CATSRDRGLYLGELFF
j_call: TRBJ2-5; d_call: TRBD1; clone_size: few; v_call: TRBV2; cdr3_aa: CASSNSYRGETQYF
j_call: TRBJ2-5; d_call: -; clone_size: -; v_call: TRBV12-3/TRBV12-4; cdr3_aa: CASSLGETQYF
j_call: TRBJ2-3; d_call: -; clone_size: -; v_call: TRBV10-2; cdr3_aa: CASSGRDLSTDTQYF
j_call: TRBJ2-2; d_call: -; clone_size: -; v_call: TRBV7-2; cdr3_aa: CASSRGGANTGELFF
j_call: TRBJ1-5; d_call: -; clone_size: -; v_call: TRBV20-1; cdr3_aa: CSARGGNQPQHF
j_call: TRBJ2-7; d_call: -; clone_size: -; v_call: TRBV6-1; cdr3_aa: CASSKLAVQYF
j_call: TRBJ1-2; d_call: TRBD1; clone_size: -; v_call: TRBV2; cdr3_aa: CASSAGTGARYTF
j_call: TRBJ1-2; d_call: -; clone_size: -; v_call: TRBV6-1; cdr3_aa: CASSVPRGGGYTF
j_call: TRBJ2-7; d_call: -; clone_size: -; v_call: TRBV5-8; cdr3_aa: CASSPPETGRYEQYF
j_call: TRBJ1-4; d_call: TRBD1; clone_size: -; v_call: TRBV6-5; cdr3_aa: CASSYAPGGWVPNEKLFF
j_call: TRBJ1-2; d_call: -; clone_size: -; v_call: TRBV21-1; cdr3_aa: CASSKEGAGANYGYTF
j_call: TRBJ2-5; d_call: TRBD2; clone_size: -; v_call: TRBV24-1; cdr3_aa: CATSDPDGLASDETQYF
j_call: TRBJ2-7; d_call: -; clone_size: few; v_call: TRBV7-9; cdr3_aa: CASSLEADRGEQYF
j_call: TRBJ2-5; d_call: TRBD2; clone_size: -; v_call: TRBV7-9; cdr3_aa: CASSLTSGGGAQYF
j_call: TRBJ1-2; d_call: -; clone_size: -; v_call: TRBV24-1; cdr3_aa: CATSDGPGEGYTF
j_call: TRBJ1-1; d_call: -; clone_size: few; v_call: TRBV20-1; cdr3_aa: CSASKVQNTEAFF
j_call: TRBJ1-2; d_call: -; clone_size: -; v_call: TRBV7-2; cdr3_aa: CASSLMGGNGYTF
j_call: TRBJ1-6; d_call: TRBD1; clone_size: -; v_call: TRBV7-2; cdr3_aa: CASSSDREGSPLHF
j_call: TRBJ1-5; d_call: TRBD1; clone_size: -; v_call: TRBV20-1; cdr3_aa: CSASRGTVDNQPQHF
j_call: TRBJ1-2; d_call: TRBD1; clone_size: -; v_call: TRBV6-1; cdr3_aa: CASSETGTAYGYTF
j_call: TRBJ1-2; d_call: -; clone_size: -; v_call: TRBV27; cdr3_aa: CASSLSGNYGYTF
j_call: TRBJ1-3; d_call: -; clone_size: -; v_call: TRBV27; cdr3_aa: CASSLRGDSGNTIYF
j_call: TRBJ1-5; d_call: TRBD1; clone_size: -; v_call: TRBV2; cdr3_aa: CASSVSRTGLGNQPQHF
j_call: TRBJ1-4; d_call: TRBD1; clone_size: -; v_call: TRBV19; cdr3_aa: CASSIRQGGEKLFF
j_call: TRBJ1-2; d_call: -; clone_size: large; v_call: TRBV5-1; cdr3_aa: CASSYGGLNYGYTF
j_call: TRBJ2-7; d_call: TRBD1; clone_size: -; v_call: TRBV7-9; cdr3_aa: CASSDPWTGAYEQYF
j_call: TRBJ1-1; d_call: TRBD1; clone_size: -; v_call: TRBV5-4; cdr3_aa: CASSLGGTGTEAFF
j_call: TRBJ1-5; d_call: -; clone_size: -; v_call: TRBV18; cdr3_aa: CASSPSGNQPQHF